One sample yielded the 24 T cell receptor beta chains listed below, sequenced in a study of cytomegalovirus exposure and HLA in healthy donors. PCR amplification relied on 60 Vbeta primers (plus 13 Jbeta primers). Profiling relied on immunoSEQ multiplex PCR, and the TCRdb table lists in-frame clones only, not all of them. The sample includes fewer than 200,000 clones, roughly 85% of them seen just once. The material sequenced was PBMCs. The receptors come from a man between 40 and 49 years old in good health and CMV-seronegative.

This chain connects TRBV4-1 to TRBJ1-2, with TRBD1 matching 9 bases. J was trimmed by 3 bases and V by 1 base; bases with no gene match: 3. Germline lookup yields CDR1 MGHRA and CDR2 YSYEKL. This CDR3 comprises 15 residues. CDR3: CASSQVGDRDYGYTF. CDR3 bases: TGCGCCAGCAGCCAAGTAGGGGACAGGGACTATGGCTACACCTTC.

The chain couples TRBV19 to TRBJ2-1; 10 nucleotides line up with TRBD2. The CDR3 consists of 14 residues. After removal of 4 bases from V and 7 bases from J, the junction contained 4 bases not matched to a gene. CDR1 is LNHDA and CDR2 is SQIVND in the germline V gene (reference sequence). The CDR3 DNA reads as TGTGCCAGTAGTACGGGACTAGCGAGGAATGAGCAGTTCTTC. Translation: CASSTGLARNEQFF.

The chain joins TRBV12-5 to TRBJ1-2; the D is unclear. Trimming took off 3 bases at V and 2 bases at J, with 10 bases between the two ends. This CDR3 has 14 amino acids. Germline-derived CDR1 and CDR2 are LGHNT and FRNRAP. CDR3 residues: CASGFHSVNYGYTF. The CDR3 nucleotides read TGTGCTAGTGGTTTCCACAGTGTAAACTATGGCTACACCTTC. Looking up the rest from reference TRBV12-5 and TRBJ1-2 gives the full variable domain: DARVTQTPRHKVTEMGQEVTMRCQPILGHNTVFWYRQTMMQGLELLAYFRNRAPLDDSGMPKDRFSAEMPDATLATLKIQPSEPRDSAVYFCASGFHSVNYGYTFGSGTRLTVV.

This clone has more than one count but fewer than ten. The V and J genes are TRBV7-8 and TRBJ2-7; the match to TRBD2 covers 11 bases. The V and J ends lost 1 base and 7 bases, in that order; junction bases with no gene match: 15. This CDR3 is built from 18 residues. From germline, CDR1 is SGHVS and CDR2 FQNEAQ. The CDR3 protein is CASSLVGLAGGPPREQYF. Here the CDR3 DNA reads TGTGCCAGCAGCTTAGTTGGGCTAGCGGGAGGCCCTCCTAGGGAGCAGTACTTC.

The genes are TRBV5-6 and TRBJ2-3; D is possibly TRBD2 (5 bases). This CDR3 spans 12 amino acids. Deletions cut 7 bases from V and 5 bases from J, with 11 bases between. CDR1 and CDR2 (germline): SGHDT, YYEEEE. DNA of the CDR3: TGTGCCAGCTCCGGGAATATAGATACGCAGTATTTT. Its protein is CASSGNIDTQYF.

The genes are TRBV29-1 and TRBJ2-5; 10 bases line up with TRBD2. The CDR3 has 14 residues. In germline, CDR1 is SQVTM, CDR2 ANQGSEA. V trimming: 4 bases; J trimming: 7 bases; junction bases outside the gene matches: 9. The CDR3 here is CSVAPSGRKGTQYF. CDR3 nucleotides: TGCAGCGTTGCTCCTAGCGGGAGAAAGGGGACCCAGTACTTC.

The chain is built from TRBV9 and TRBJ2-7; D is uncertain. This CDR3 spans 13 amino acids. Germline values: CDR1 SGDLS, CDR2 YYNGEE. Trimming cost V 0 bases and J 5 bases, with 9 bases left between them. This chain's CDR3 is CASSVGPQDEQYF. CDR3 DNA sequence: TGTGCCAGCAGCGTAGGGCCCCAGGACGAGCAGTACTTC. The whole variable domain, filled in from reference TRBV9 and TRBJ2-7, reads DSGVTQTPKHLITATGQRVTLRCSPRSGDLSVYWYQQSLDQGLQFLIQYYNGEERAKGNILERFSAQQFPDLHSELNLSSLELGDSALYFCASSVGPQDEQYFGPGTRLTVT.

The V gene is TRBV10-3, the J gene TRBJ1-2; 9 nucleotides align to TRBD1. Germline CDR1 and CDR2: ENHRY and SYGVKD. V shed 6 bases, J shed 5 bases, and the junction held 4 bases outside the gene matches. The CDR3 has 13 residues. The CDR3 DNA sequence: TGTGCCATCAGAACAGGGGGCTCATATGGCTACACCTTC. This encodes CAIRTGGSYGYTF.

This clone appeared a single time. The chain carries TRBV7-8 and TRBJ1-1; tentative D call: TRBD1 (5 bases). Looked up from germline, CDR1 is SGHVS and CDR2 is FQNEAQ. Trimming stripped 2 bases from V and 1 base from J, with 11 bases between. This CDR3 is 15 amino acids long. Here the CDR3 reads CASSLIGQRNTEAFF. The CDR3 DNA is TGTGCCAGCAGCTTAATCGGACAACGGAACACTGAAGCTTTCTTT.

The chain carries TRBV7-6 and TRBJ2-3; 8 bases are a match to TRBD1. This CDR3 region has 15 residues. V lost 5 bases and J lost 1; bases outside the gene matches: 5. The germline CDR1 and CDR2 sequences are SGHVS and FNYEAQ. The DNA for the CDR3 is TGTGCCAGCAGCCCTACAGGGGGAGGCACAGATACGCAGTATTTT. Translating it yields CASSPTGGGTDTQYF.

The V and J genes are TRBV28 and TRBJ2-7, with 7 positions matching TRBD1. V dropped 5 bases and J dropped 7; count of bases not matched to a gene: 2. This CDR3 is 11 amino acids long. Germline V gives CDR1 MDHEN, CDR2 SYDVKM. Here the CDR3 reads CASSPGGEQYF. The CDR3 region has the DNA TGTGCCAGCAGTCCAGGGGGAGAGCAGTACTTC.

The V call is TRBV9, the J call TRBJ2-1; D not certain. Per the germline V gene, CDR1 is SGDLS and CDR2 is YYNGEE. The CDR3 consists of 14 residues. V gave up 0 bases and J gave up 4 bases, with 8 bases separating them. The CDR3, as DNA: TGTGCCAGCAGCGTAGGGGCAAATTACAATGAGCAGTTCTTC. Amino acid sequence: CASSVGANYNEQFF.

This clone was counted a few times. The rearrangement uses TRBV28 and TRBJ2-7, with D possibly matching TRBD2 (6 bases). The CDR3 totals 14 residues. The germline V and J ends were trimmed by 7 bases and 2 bases, with 15 bases remaining between them. Germline V gene lookup returns CDR1 MDHEN and CDR2 SYDVKM. CDR3 nucleotides: TGTGCCAGCACCCCCACGGGACTTACCTACGAGCAGTACTTC. The encoded protein is CASTPTGLTYEQYF.

This clone was observed a handful of times. The rearrangement joins TRBV28 to TRBJ2-7; 9 bases match TRBD2. Trimming took 4 bases from V and 4 from J; bases not matched to a gene: 2. The germline gives CDR1 MDHEN, CDR2 SYDVKM. The CDR3 has 13 amino acids. CDR3 DNA sequence: TGTGCCAGCAGTTGGACTAGCGAGTACGAGCAGTACTTC. Translating it yields CASSWTSEYEQYF.

This chain links TRBV4-1 with TRBJ2-2; D not resolved. The CDR3 sequence is 16 residues long. CDR1 is MGHRA, CDR2 YSYEKL, per germline. V gave up 1 base and J gave up 0 bases, with 9 bases separating them. The CDR3, as DNA: TGCGCCAGCAGCCAAGTGGCTAGAACGAACACCGGGGAGCTGTTTTTT. Its protein product is CASSQVARTNTGELFF.

The gene calls are TRBV11-2 and TRBJ2-7; D is ambiguous. Trimming shortened V by 4 bases and J by 12 bases, and 19 bases separated the two germline ends. This CDR3 contains 13 residues. Germline-derived CDR1 and CDR2 are SGHAT and FQNNGV. CDR3 nucleotides: TGTGCCAGCAGCTCGACGTCACAGTCGTCTCCGTACTTC. The encoded protein is CASSSTSQSSPYF. The variable domain in full, with the rest retrieved from reference TRBV11-2 and TRBJ2-7, is EAGVAQSPRYKIIEKRQSVAFWCNPISGHATLYWYQQILGQGPKLLIQFQNNGVVDDSQLPKDRFSAERLKGVDSTLKIQPAKLEDSAVYLCASSSTSQSSPYFGPGTRLTVT.

On this clone itself: The germline gene is not matched at one end of the junction; a read error may be the cause. The V gene is TRBV7-9, the J gene TRBJ2-3; 8 bases map to TRBD1. The CDR3 sequence is 15 residues long. Germline CDR1 and CDR2: SEHNR and FQNEAQ (reference sequence). The CDR3 loop is CSSSLRTGRTDTQYF. CDR3 bases: TGTTCCAGCAGCTTACGGACAGGGAGGACAGATACGCAGTATTTT.

Details on this clone: One end of the junction fails to match germline, which may point to a read error. This chain connects TRBV7-9 to TRBJ1-2; 8 bases map to TRBD1. The CDR3 extends over 15 amino acids. Germline V gives CDR1 SEHNR, CDR2 FQNEAQ (reference sequence). The CDR3, as DNA: TGTTCCAGCAGCCCCCCGACAGGGGATTTCTATAGCTACACCTTC. It specifies CSSSPPTGDFYSYTF.

The chain joins TRBV11-2 to TRBJ2-3; 8 bases map to TRBD2. V shed 7 bases and J 5 bases; nucleotides not matched to a gene: 14. The CDR3 is made up of 16 amino acids. The germline V gene encodes CDR1 SGHAT and CDR2 FQNNGV. The CDR3 protein is CASTKEAGVGGDTQYF. CDR3 bases: TGTGCCAGCACCAAAGAAGCGGGAGTTGGGGGAGATACGCAGTATTTT.

This clone was seen more than once but under ten times. The rearrangement links TRBV5-1 to TRBJ2-2; tentatively, D is TRBD2 (6 bases). The length of the CDR3 is 17 residues. The germline V gene encodes CDR1 SGHRS and CDR2 YFSETQ. V lost 7 bases, J lost 2 bases, and 21 bases lay in between. CDR3 DNA sequence: TGCGCCAGCTGCCCGACTCTAATAGCGGCCAACACCGGGGAGCTGTTTTTT. This codes for CASCPTLIAANTGELFF.

The V call is TRBV5-1, the J call TRBJ2-4; D possibly corresponds to TRBD1 (5 bases). The CDR3 totals 12 residues. The germline V gene encodes CDR1 SGHRS and CDR2 YFSETQ. V lost 0 bases, J lost 8 bases, and 6 bases lay in between. For the CDR3, the DNA is TGCGCCAGCAGCTTGGGCAGGGACATTCAGTACTTC. Translation gives CASSLGRDIQYF.

This clone was counted once. V and J are TRBV27 and TRBJ2-5, with a possible D match to TRBD1 (7 bases). Germline CDR1 and CDR2: MNHEY and SMNVEV (reference sequence). V was shortened by 4 bases and J by 4 bases, with 16 bases between the two germline ends. The CDR3 contains 15 residues. The CDR3 DNA sequence: TGTGCCAGCAGTTCCCTCAGGGGGGTCGGAGAGACCCAGTACTTC. Translating gives CASSSLRGVGETQYF.

The V and J genes are TRBV27 and TRBJ2-5, with unresolved D. This CDR3 region has 15 residues. Trimming removed 0 bases at V and 6 bases at J, with 14 bases between. In germline, CDR1 is MNHEY, CDR2 SMNVEV (reference sequence). CDR3 coding DNA: TGTGCCAGCAGTTTATCGACCAGACCTGGGCAGACCCAGTACTTC. The encoded protein is CASSLSTRPGQTQYF.

The chain recombines TRBV5-4 with TRBJ1-5, with 11 bases aligning to TRBD1. The CDR3 is 15 residues long. Trimming removed 4 bases from V and 6 bases from J; junction bases left unmatched: 6. The germline CDR1 and CDR2 sequences are SGHNT and YYREEE (reference sequence). In DNA form, the CDR3 reads TGTGCCAGCAGCAAGGACAGGGGGCAGGGTCAGCCCCAGCATTTT. As protein: CASSKDRGQGQPQHF.